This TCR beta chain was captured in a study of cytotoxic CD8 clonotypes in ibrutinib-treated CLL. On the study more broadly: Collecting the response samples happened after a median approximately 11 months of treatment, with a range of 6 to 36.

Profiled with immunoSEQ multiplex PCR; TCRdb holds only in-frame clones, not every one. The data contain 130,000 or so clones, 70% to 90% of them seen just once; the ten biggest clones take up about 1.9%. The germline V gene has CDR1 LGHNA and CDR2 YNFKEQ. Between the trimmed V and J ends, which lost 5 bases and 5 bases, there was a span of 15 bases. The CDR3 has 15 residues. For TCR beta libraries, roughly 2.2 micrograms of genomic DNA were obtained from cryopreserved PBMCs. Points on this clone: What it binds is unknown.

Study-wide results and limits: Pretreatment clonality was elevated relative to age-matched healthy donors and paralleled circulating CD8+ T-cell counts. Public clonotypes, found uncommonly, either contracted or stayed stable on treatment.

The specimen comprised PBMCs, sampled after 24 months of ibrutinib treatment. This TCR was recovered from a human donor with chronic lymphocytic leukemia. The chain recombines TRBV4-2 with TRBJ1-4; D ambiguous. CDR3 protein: CASSDRTGSNEKLFF. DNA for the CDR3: TGTGCCAGCAGCGACCGAACGGGATCGAATGAAAAACTGTTTTTT.